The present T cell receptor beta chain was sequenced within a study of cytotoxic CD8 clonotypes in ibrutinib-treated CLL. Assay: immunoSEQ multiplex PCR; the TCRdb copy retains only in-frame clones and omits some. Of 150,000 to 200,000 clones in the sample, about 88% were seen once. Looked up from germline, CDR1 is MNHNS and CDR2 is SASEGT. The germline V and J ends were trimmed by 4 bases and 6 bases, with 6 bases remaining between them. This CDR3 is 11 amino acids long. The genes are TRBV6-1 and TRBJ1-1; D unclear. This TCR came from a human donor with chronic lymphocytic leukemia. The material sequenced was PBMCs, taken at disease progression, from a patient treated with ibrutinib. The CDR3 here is CASSVLSEAFF. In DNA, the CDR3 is TGTGCCAGCAGTGTTTTATCTGAAGCTTTCTTT.